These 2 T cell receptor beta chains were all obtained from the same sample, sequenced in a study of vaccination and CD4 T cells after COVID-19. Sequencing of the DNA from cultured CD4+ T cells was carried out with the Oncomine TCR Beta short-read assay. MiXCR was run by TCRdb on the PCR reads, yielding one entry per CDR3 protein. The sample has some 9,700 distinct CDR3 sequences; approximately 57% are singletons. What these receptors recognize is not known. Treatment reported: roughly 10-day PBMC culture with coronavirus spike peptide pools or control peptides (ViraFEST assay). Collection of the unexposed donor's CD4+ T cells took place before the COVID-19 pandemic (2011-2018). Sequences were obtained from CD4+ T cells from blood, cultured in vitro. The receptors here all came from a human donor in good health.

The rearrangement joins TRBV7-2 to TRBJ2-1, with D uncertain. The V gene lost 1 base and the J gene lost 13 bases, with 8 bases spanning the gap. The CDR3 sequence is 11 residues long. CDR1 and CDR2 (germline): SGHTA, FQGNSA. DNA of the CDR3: TGTGCCAGCAGCTTAGGAAGGCGACAGTTCTTC. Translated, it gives CASSLGRRQFF.

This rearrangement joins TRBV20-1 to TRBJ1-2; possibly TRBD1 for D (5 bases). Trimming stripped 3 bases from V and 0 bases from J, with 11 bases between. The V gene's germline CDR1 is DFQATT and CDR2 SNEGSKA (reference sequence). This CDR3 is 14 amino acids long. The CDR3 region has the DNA TGCAGTGCTAGCGAACGACAGTCTAACTATGGCTACACCTTC. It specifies CSASERQSNYGYTF.